This passage covers 31 T cell receptor beta chains from one sample sequenced in a study of OX40 agonist ivuxolimab in advanced cancers. Generated by immunoSEQ multiplex PCR, the TCRdb table keeps only in-frame clones and is missing some. The sample has about 69,000 clones; 75% to 90% are singletons. This material consisted of CD4+ or CD8+ T cells sorted from blood, taken in a trial of the OX40 agonist ivuxolimab. These receptors were obtained from an adult with an advanced solid tumor such as melanoma, head and neck, liver or kidney cancer.

The genes are TRBV30 and TRBJ2-1; 7 nucleotides agree with TRBD2. The CDR3 loop spans 13 amino acids. Germline assignment: CDR1 GTSNPN and CDR2 SVGIG (reference sequence). V lost 1 base to trimming and J lost 5 bases; unmatched junction nucleotides: 2. CDR3 amino acids: CAWSGLADNEQFF. The DNA for the CDR3 is TGTGCCTGGAGTGGGCTAGCGGACAATGAGCAGTTCTTC. Drawing the rest from reference TRBV30 and TRBJ2-1, the complete variable domain is SQTIHQWPATLVQPVGSPLSLECTVEGTSNPNLYWYRQAAGRGLQLLFYSVGIGQISSEVPQNLSASRPQDRQFILSSKKLLLSDSGFYLCAWSGLADNEQFFGPGTRLTVL.

CDR3 coding DNA: TGTGCCAGCAGTGCCTTCCGGGACACACGAGCTGAAGCTTTCTTT. Its protein is CASSAFRDTRAEAFF. V gene TRBV6-1 combines with J gene TRBJ1-1, with a possible D match to TRBD1 (6 bases). This CDR3 spans 15 amino acids. V was cut by 4 bases and J by 6 bases, with 18 bases left in between. In germline, CDR1 is MNHNS, CDR2 SASEGT.

The genes are TRBV2 and TRBJ1-3, with D tentatively TRBD1 (6 bases). CDR3 length: 15 amino acids. V was trimmed by 5 bases and J by 4 bases, leaving 15 bases between them. The V gene's germline CDR1 is SNHLY and CDR2 FYNNEI. CDR3 region: CASSPQGFSGNTIYF. CDR3 sequence (DNA): TGTGCCAGCAGTCCACAGGGCTTCTCAGGAAACACCATATATTTT.

The chain links TRBV27 to TRBJ2-7; 7 nucleotides match TRBD1. V gave up 6 bases and J gave up 2 bases; unmatched junction bases: 4. Germline values: CDR1 MNHEY, CDR2 SMNVEV (reference sequence). This CDR3 spans 13 amino acids. The CDR3 spells CASRHQGAYEQYF. The DNA of the CDR3 is TGTGCCAGCAGGCATCAGGGGGCCTACGAGCAGTACTTC.

In its sample, this clone was seen a few times. This chain links TRBV4-2 with TRBJ2-7, with TRBD2 identical over 14 bases. CDR1 LGHNA and CDR2 YNFKEQ come from the germline V gene. The trim removed 4 bases at V and 4 bases at J, leaving 12 bases unmatched. This CDR3 is built from 18 residues. CDR3 nucleotides: TGTGCCAGCAGCCCCTTTTCCGGGACTAGCGGGAGTACTTACGAGCAGTACTTC. It encodes CASSPFSGTSGSTYEQYF.

The V gene is TRBV7-2, the J gene TRBJ2-3, with 8 bases fitting TRBD2. Trimming took 8 bases from V and 2 from J; bases not matched to a gene: 9. The CDR3 has 15 amino acids. Germline CDR1 SGHTA, CDR2 FQGNSA. CDR3 region: CASVLRRGATDTQYF. The DNA of the CDR3 is TGTGCCAGCGTGCTGCGGCGGGGGGCCACAGATACGCAGTATTTT.

The V and J genes are TRBV2 and TRBJ2-1; 9 bases agree with TRBD1. The CDR3 covers 13 residues. Per the germline V gene, CDR1 is SNHLY and CDR2 is FYNNEI. V lost 6 bases, J lost 13 bases, and 10 bases stayed unmatched. In nucleotides, the CDR3 is TGTGCCAGCAGCAGGATTCCGGGACAGGGACAGTTCTTC. The encoded protein is CASSRIPGQGQFF. Full variable domain (remainder filled in from reference TRBV2 and TRBJ2-1): EPEVTQTPSHQVTQMGQEVILRCVPISNHLYFYWYRQILGQKVEFLVSFYNNEISEKSEIFDDQFSVERPDGSNFTLKIRSTKLEDSAMYFCASSRIPGQGQFFGPGTRLTVL.

The V gene is TRBV19, the J gene TRBJ1-6, with a weak D call TRBD1 (5 bases). CDR3 length: 17 amino acids. Trimming stripped 2 bases from V and 7 bases from J, with 18 bases between. Germline assignment: CDR1 LNHDA and CDR2 SQIVND (reference sequence). The CDR3 reads CASSIRQGINRNSPLHF. The CDR3 bases are TGTGCCAGTAGTATAAGGCAGGGCATTAATAGGAATTCACCCCTCCACTTT.

This sequence joins TRBV5-1 and TRBJ2-3; 12 nucleotides align to TRBD2. CDR3 size: 17 residues. Trimming at V came to 4 bases and at J to 1 base, leaving 7 bases not matched to a gene. Germline V lookup: CDR1 SGHRS, CDR2 YFSETQ. The CDR3 region has the DNA TGCGCCAGCAGCCTCTCACTAGCGGGGGGTGGCACAGATACGCAGTATTTT. Amino acids: CASSLSLAGGGTDTQYF.

This rearrangement joins TRBV7-9 to TRBJ2-7; 10 bases match TRBD1. V dropped 5 bases and J dropped 3; count of bases not matched to a gene: 16. CDR1 and CDR2 (germline): SEHNR, FQNEAQ (reference sequence). The CDR3 totals 18 residues. Here the CDR3 reads CASSPDRGRTGGIYEQYF. CDR3 DNA: TGTGCCAGCAGCCCTGACAGGGGGCGGACGGGGGGTATCTACGAGCAGTACTTC.

This chain links TRBV6-5 with TRBJ2-3; D gene uncertain. Per germline, CDR1 MNHEY and CDR2 SVGAGI. The length of the CDR3 is 15 residues. Deletions cut 2 bases from V and 1 base from J, with 10 bases between. CDR3 protein: CASSYGTARTDTQYF. For the CDR3, the DNA is TGTGCCAGCAGTTACGGAACAGCCCGCACAGATACGCAGTATTTT.

CDR3 amino acids: CASSPGGAGATEAFF. The CDR3 region has the DNA TGTGCCAGCTCACCGGGAGGGGCGGGGGCTACTGAAGCTTTCTTT. The chain uses TRBV18 and TRBJ1-1, with D perhaps matching TRBD1 (6 bases). The germline V gene has CDR1 KGHSH and CDR2 LQKENI. V gave up 3 bases and J gave up 5 bases, with 16 bases separating them. This CDR3 region has 15 residues.

The rearrangement joins TRBV5-1 to TRBJ2-3; D call uncertain. Deletions cut 3 bases from V and 7 bases from J, with 15 bases between. The CDR3 sequence is 14 residues long. Germline CDR1 SGHRS, CDR2 YFSETQ. The CDR3 sequence is CASSSTRAGNTQYF. The CDR3 nucleotides are TGCGCCAGCAGCTCCACAAGGGCTGGTAATACGCAGTATTTT.

The rearrangement links TRBV6-1 to TRBJ1-1; D is unresolved. From germline, CDR1 is MNHNS and CDR2 SASEGT. V was clipped by 5 bases and J by 2 bases, with 6 bases between them. The CDR3 loop spans 12 amino acids. CDR3 in amino acids: CASSRKNTEAFF. CDR3 DNA: TGTGCCAGCAGTCGGAAAAACACTGAAGCTTTCTTT.

The rearrangement joins TRBV19 to TRBJ2-5, with a possible D match to TRBD2 (5 bases). CDR1 is LNHDA, CDR2 SQIVND, per germline (reference sequence). The length of the CDR3 is 14 residues. V was clipped by 1 base and J by 11 bases, with 17 bases between them. The CDR3 is CASSIVPGGREQYF. As DNA, the CDR3 is TGTGCCAGTAGTATAGTACCGGGCGGAAGGGAGCAGTACTTC.

The V gene is TRBV6-5, the J gene TRBJ1-1; tentatively, D is TRBD1 (6 bases). Between the trimmed V and J ends, which lost 2 bases and 8 bases, there was a span of 9 bases. The CDR3 covers 12 residues. CDR1 is MNHEY, CDR2 SVGAGI, per germline. DNA for the CDR3: TGTGCCAGCAGTTACGGCCAGGGGGAAGCTTTCTTT. It yields the protein CASSYGQGEAFF.

The V and J genes are TRBV19 and TRBJ2-1; weak D call: TRBD1 (6 bases). The CDR3 is 16 residues long. V gave up 5 bases and J gave up 6 bases, with 20 bases separating them. Germline V lookup: CDR1 LNHDA, CDR2 SQIVND (reference sequence). The CDR3 here is CASSGIRGYSRNEQFF. The CDR3 region has the DNA TGTGCCAGTAGTGGAATCAGGGGATACTCCCGCAATGAGCAGTTCTTC.

This chain connects TRBV19 to TRBJ1-5; 9 bases agree with TRBD1. Germline V gene sequence: CDR1 LNHDA, CDR2 SQIVND (reference sequence). The V and J ends lost 3 bases and 6 bases, in that order; junction bases with no gene match: 6. This CDR3 contains 15 residues. CDR3 residues: CASSMWTGAGQPQHF. DNA of the CDR3: TGTGCCAGTAGTATGTGGACAGGGGCGGGTCAGCCCCAGCATTTT.

This chain joins TRBV7-2 and TRBJ2-2, with 9 nucleotides matching TRBD1. The CDR3 runs to 16 residues. Germline assignment: CDR1 SGHTA and CDR2 FQGNSA. V was pared by 1 base and J by 6 bases, with 6 bases of the junction left unmatched. The CDR3: CASSLDRGRLAGELFF. CDR3 coding DNA: TGTGCCAGCAGCTTAGACAGGGGGCGTTTGGCCGGGGAGCTGTTTTTT.

The gene calls are TRBV5-6 and TRBJ2-3; 8 bases map to TRBD1. This CDR3 comprises 16 residues. V dropped 3 bases and J dropped 5; count of bases not matched to a gene: 11. The V gene's germline CDR1 is SGHDT and CDR2 YYEEEE. This CDR3 is CASSSPGQAQGDTQYF. In nucleotides, the CDR3 is TGTGCCAGCAGCTCCCCGGGACAGGCGCAGGGAGATACGCAGTATTTT. Based on the CDR3 plus reference TRBV5-6 and TRBJ2-3, the full variable domain is DAGVTQSPTHLIKTRGQQVTLRCSPKSGHDTVSWYQQALGQGPQFIFQYYEEEERQRGNFPDRFSGHQFPNYSSELNVNALLLGDSALYLCASSSPGQAQGDTQYFGPGTRLTVL.

J is TRBJ2-5 and V is TRBV9, with D tentatively TRBD2 (5 bases). From germline, CDR1 is SGDLS and CDR2 YYNGEE. CDR3 length: 15 amino acids. Deletions cut 4 bases from V and 1 base from J, with 14 bases between. CDR3 sequence: CASSPGSTSQETQYF. The CDR3 bases are TGTGCCAGCAGCCCAGGCTCCACTAGCCAAGAGACCCAGTACTTC.

The chain joins TRBV7-6 to TRBJ1-5; D not certain. Germline values: CDR1 SGHVS, CDR2 FNYEAQ. The CDR3 has 16 residues. The germline V and J ends were trimmed by 3 bases and 0 bases, with 12 bases remaining between them. The CDR3 loop reads CASSFGERDSNQPQHF. CDR3 nucleotide sequence: TGTGCCAGCAGCTTCGGGGAGAGAGATAGCAATCAGCCCCAGCATTTT.

The chain employs TRBV30 and TRBJ1-2, with 7 bases aligning to TRBD1. V was pared by 5 bases and J by 8 bases, with 8 bases of the junction left unmatched. The CDR3 length is 12 residues. In germline, CDR1 is GTSNPN, CDR2 SVGIG (reference sequence). The CDR3 sequence is CAWGDSPRGYTF. The CDR3, as DNA: TGTGCCTGGGGGGACAGTCCAAGAGGCTACACCTTC. The whole variable domain, remainder taken from reference TRBV30 and TRBJ1-2, is SQTIHQWPATLVQPVGSPLSLECTVEGTSNPNLYWYRQAAGRGLQLLFYSVGIGQISSEVPQNLSASRPQDRQFILSSKKLLLSDSGFYLCAWGDSPRGYTFGSGTRLTVV.

This chain links TRBV30 with TRBJ1-1; D gene ambiguous. V was shortened by 5 bases and J by 0 bases, with 10 bases between the two germline ends. Germline-derived CDR1 and CDR2 are GTSNPN and SVGIG (reference sequence). The CDR3 loop spans 13 amino acids. CDR3 sequence (DNA): TGTGCCTGGGCCCCCGGGATGAACACTGAAGCTTTCTTT. Its translation: CAWAPGMNTEAFF.

CDR3 loop: CASSRRYLNTEAFF. CDR3 nucleotide sequence: TGTGCCAGCAGCCGTAGATACTTGAACACTGAAGCTTTCTTT. V gene TRBV5-6 combines with J gene TRBJ1-1; no clear D gene. Trimming cost V 4 bases and J 0 bases, with 10 bases left between them. Germline V gives CDR1 SGHDT, CDR2 YYEEEE. CDR3 length equals 14 residues. The full variable domain, with the rest looked up from reference TRBV5-6 and TRBJ1-1, is DAGVTQSPTHLIKTRGQQVTLRCSPKSGHDTVSWYQQALGQGPQFIFQYYEEEERQRGNFPDRFSGHQFPNYSSELNVNALLLGDSALYLCASSRRYLNTEAFFGQGTRLTVV.

The rearrangement uses TRBV27 and TRBJ1-2; TRBD1 matches 8 bases. The CDR3 length is 15 residues. V was clipped by 5 bases and J by 4 bases; unmatched bases: 9. The germline gives CDR1 MNHEY, CDR2 SMNVEV (reference sequence). CDR3 in DNA: TGTGCCAGCAGTGGCGGCAGGGGGCTTTCCTATGGCTACACCTTC. This sequence encodes CASSGGRGLSYGYTF.

The chain links TRBV20-1 to TRBJ2-1; D not resolved. The CDR3 length is 11 residues. Germline CDR1 DFQATT, CDR2 SNEGSKA (reference sequence). The V and J ends lost 3 bases and 7 bases respectively, with 7 bases between them. This chain's CDR3 is CSARTFNEQFF. The CDR3 nucleotides read TGCAGTGCTAGGACTTTTAATGAGCAGTTCTTC.

Concerning this clone itself: The junction shows a germline mismatch at one end, possibly a read error. The chain is built from TRBV7-7 and TRBJ2-3; the match to TRBD2 covers 8 bases. CDR3 length: 15 amino acids. In germline, CDR1 is SSHAT, CDR2 FNYEAQ (reference sequence). The CDR3 here is CASSIAGHPTDTQYF. CDR3 bases: TGTGCCAGCAGCATAGCGGGACACCCCACAGATACGCAGTATTTT.

As DNA, the CDR3 is TGCGCCAGCAGCGACCCGGGACAGCGGAACACTGAAGCTTTCTTT. Translating gives CASSDPGQRNTEAFF. The rearrangement links TRBV5-1 to TRBJ1-1; the match to TRBD1 covers 7 bases. The CDR3 consists of 15 residues. The trim removed 4 bases at V and 1 base at J, leaving 7 bases unmatched. From germline, CDR1 is SGHRS and CDR2 YFSETQ.

The rearrangement uses TRBV5-5 and TRBJ2-7; 8 nucleotides match TRBD2. This CDR3 comprises 14 residues. J gave up 3 bases and V 4 bases, and 6 bases lay outside the gene matches. Germline lookup yields CDR1 SGHKS and CDR2 YYEKEE (reference sequence). The chain's CDR3 is CASSGTGTSYEQYF. The CDR3 DNA reads as TGTGCCAGCAGCGGTACCGGGACTAGCTACGAGCAGTACTTC.

The V gene is TRBV5-1, the J gene TRBJ2-1, with D perhaps matching TRBD1 (7 bases). Germline V lookup: CDR1 SGHRS, CDR2 YFSETQ. Trimming pared 2 bases from V and 6 bases from J, leaving 12 bases between. The CDR3 length is 14 residues. CDR3 residues: CASSLDREVNEQFF. CDR3 DNA: TGCGCCAGCAGCTTAGACAGGGAGGTCAATGAGCAGTTCTTC.